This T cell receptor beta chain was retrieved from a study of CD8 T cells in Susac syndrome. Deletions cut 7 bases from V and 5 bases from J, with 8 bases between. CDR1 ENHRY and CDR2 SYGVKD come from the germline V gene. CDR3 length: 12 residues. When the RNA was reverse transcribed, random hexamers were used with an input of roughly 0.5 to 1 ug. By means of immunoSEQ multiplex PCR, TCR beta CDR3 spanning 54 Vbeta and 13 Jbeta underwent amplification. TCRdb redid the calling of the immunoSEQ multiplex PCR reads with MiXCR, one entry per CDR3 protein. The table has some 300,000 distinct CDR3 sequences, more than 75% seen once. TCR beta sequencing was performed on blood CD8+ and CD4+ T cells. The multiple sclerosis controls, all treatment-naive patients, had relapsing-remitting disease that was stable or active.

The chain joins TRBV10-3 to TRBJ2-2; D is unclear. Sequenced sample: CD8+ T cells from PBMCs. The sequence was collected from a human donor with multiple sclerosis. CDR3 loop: CAIISRTGELFF. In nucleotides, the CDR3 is TGTGCCATCATTAGCCGAACCGGGGAGCTGTTTTTT.